This TCR beta chain comes out of a study of identical twins. Each CDR3 protein is one row after TCRdb ran MiXCR on the 5' RACE reads. The table includes hundreds of thousands of distinct CDR3 sequences, about 7.5% detected once. The CDR3 contains 15 residues. The V gene's germline CDR1 is SGHNT and CDR2 YYREEE (reference sequence). Germline trimming cut 4 bases from V and 3 bases from J; bases unmatched to any gene: 8. This clonotype was detected only a few times. Its antigen is unidentified. Study-level results: Invariant cells of the MAIT and iNKT types might have partly distorted the zero-insertion analyses. Reduced insertions were recorded for abundant cord blood beta clonotypes, with no such pattern in memory repertoires. Models underestimated TCR alpha sharing (out-of-frame) in monozygotic twins.

The same sample was also used in a study of yellow fever vaccine responses in identical twins. Per that study: After vaccination, twins' T cell response reportedly seemed partly convergent, partly personalized.

This TCR was sampled from a woman in her late teens or twenties in good health. V is TRBV5-4 and J is TRBJ2-7, with 9 nucleotides matching TRBD2. The sample consisted of memory (CD45RO+) T cells sorted from blood. The CDR3 DNA reads as TGTGCCAGCAGCGAGGGGGCTAGCGGGATCTACGAGCAGTACTTC. It is translated as CASSEGASGIYEQYF.